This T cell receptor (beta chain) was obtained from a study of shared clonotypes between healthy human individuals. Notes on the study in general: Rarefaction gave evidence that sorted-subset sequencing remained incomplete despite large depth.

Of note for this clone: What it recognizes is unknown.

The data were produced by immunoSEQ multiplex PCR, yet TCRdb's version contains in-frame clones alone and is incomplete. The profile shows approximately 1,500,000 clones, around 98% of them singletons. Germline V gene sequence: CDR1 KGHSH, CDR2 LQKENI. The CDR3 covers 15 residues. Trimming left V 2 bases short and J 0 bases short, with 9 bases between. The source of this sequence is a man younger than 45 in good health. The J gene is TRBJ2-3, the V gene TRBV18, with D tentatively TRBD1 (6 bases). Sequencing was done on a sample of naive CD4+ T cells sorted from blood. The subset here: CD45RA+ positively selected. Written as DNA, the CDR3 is TGTGCCAGCTCACCATCGGGACAAAGCACAGATACGCAGTATTTT. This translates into CASSPSGQSTDTQYF.